The rows below give T cell receptor beta chains drawn from one sample of a study of T cells in Graves' hyperthyroidism and ophthalmopathy. TCRdb called the multiplex PCR reads again in MiXCR, with one record for every CDR3 protein. The sample has approximately 400,000 distinct CDR3 sequences; over 12% are singletons. The sample comprised blood. All receptors come from a man in his fifties or sixties with Graves' ophthalmopathy. CDR3s include the opening cysteine and the closing phenylalanine or tryptophan. The D gene is left open where the match is weak. Only some rows state a clone size, as once, few, many or a class for expanded clones.

j_gene | d_gene | abundance | v_gene | CDR3nt | CDR3aa
TRBJ2-7 | NA | many | TRBV29-1 | TGCAGCGTTGGAGTCCCAGACTCCTACGAGCAGTACTTC | CSVGVPDSYEQYF
TRBJ2-5 | TRBD1 | many | TRBV6-1 | TGTGCCAGCAGTACACGGACAGGGCGGATTCAAGAGACCCAGTACTTC | CASSTRTGRIQETQYF
TRBJ2-7 | TRBD2 | many | TRBV11-2 | TGTGCCAGCAGCTTAGCGACTAGCGGGAGTCACTACGAGCAGTACTTC | CASSLATSGSHYEQYF
TRBJ2-7 | NA | many | TRBV3-1 | TGTGCCAGCAGCCCCGGCCTGTTGAGCTCCTACGAGCAGTACTTC | CASSPGLLSSYEQYF
TRBJ1-5 | NA | few | TRBV12-3/TRBV12-4 | TGTGCCAGCAGTTTAGCGAAAGGGGCCTATCAGCCCCAGCATTTT | CASSLAKGAYQPQHF
TRBJ2-3 | TRBD2 | NA | TRBV27 | TGTGCCAGCAGTTCCCGACTAGCGGGCCCGGCTGTAGATACGCAGTATTTT | CASSSRLAGPAVDTQYF
TRBJ2-1 | NA | NA | TRBV5-1 | TGCGCCAGCAGCGGGTCCTATGAGCAGTTCTTC | CASSGSYEQFF
TRBJ1-5 | NA | many | TRBV12-3/TRBV12-4 | TGTGCCAGCAGTTCCAGGGGAAATAGCAATCAGCCCCAGCATTTT | CASSSRGNSNQPQHF
TRBJ1-4 | TRBD1 | NA | TRBV6-5 | TGTGCCAGCAGACGACAGGGAGGAGAAAAACTGTTTTTT | CASRRQGGEKLFF
TRBJ2-3 | TRBD2 | few | TRBV12-3/TRBV12-4 | TGTGCCAGCAGTTTGCTTAGCGGGATTCCAGATACGCAGTATTTT | CASSLLSGIPDTQYF
TRBJ2-3 | NA | many | TRBV9 | TGTGCCAGCAGCGTGTCGACAGCCACTATCGGCACAGATACGCAGTATTTT | CASSVSTATIGTDTQYF
TRBJ1-5 | NA | few | TRBV27 | TGTGCCAGCAGTCCCCTCTTGACGGGGCTAGGTCAGCCCCAGCATTTT | CASSPLLTGLGQPQHF
TRBJ2-7 | NA | NA | TRBV14 | TGTGCCAGCAGCCAACTCCGTACGGGCGAGCAGTACTTC | CASSQLRTGEQYF
TRBJ2-1 | TRBD2 | many | TRBV5-1 | TGCGCCAGCAGCTTGGAGGGACTAGCTTCCCATGAGCAGTTCTTC | CASSLEGLASHEQFF
TRBJ2-5 | TRBD2 | many | TRBV2 | TGTGCCAGCAGTGGGATAGCGGGAGTGGAGGAGACCCAGTACTTC | CASSGIAGVEETQYF
TRBJ1-3 | NA | NA | TRBV6-5 | TGTGCCAGCAGTTACTTCAGGAACTCTGGAAACACCATATATTTT | CASSYFRNSGNTIYF
TRBJ2-3 | NA | many | TRBV28 | TGTGCCAGCAGTTTAGGCCAGACACGCACAGATACGCAGTATTTT | CASSLGQTRTDTQYF
TRBJ2-1 | TRBD2 | NA | TRBV6-2/TRBV6-3 | TGTGCCAGCAAACTGGGGACGGGGGGCAATGAGCAGTTCTTC | CASKLGTGGNEQFF
TRBJ2-5 | TRBD1 | NA | TRBV19 | TGTGCCAGTAGCATCGGGACAGGGATAACCCGCGGGGAGACCCAGTACTTC | CASSIGTGITRGETQYF
TRBJ2-7 | NA | many | TRBV11-2 | TGTGCCAGCAGACCACTCTCCGTCTCCTACGAGCAGTACTTC | CASRPLSVSYEQYF
TRBJ2-3 | TRBD2 | NA | TRBV5-1 | TGCGCCAGCGGGAAGCTGGGACTAGCGGAGGGGACAGATACGCAGTATTTT | CASGKLGLAEGTDTQYF
TRBJ1-5 | TRBD1 | NA | TRBV20-1 | TGCAGTGCCCAGGGGGCGTATCAGCCCCAGCATTTT | CSAQGAYQPQHF
TRBJ2-5 | TRBD1 | NA | TRBV9 | TGTGCCAGCAGCGTAGAGGACAGGATACAAGAGACCCAGTACTTC | CASSVEDRIQETQYF
TRBJ2-1 | TRBD2 | many | TRBV12-3/TRBV12-4 | TGTGCCAGCAGTTCGGGGGGGAGCAGGGCCAATGAGCAGTTCTTC | CASSSGGSRANEQFF
TRBJ2-5 | TRBD2 | many | TRBV19 | TGTGCCAGTAGTCCTAGCGGGAGGGTTGAGACCCAGTACTTC | CASSPSGRVETQYF
TRBJ1-4 | NA | NA | TRBV14 | TGTGCCAGCAGCATTCAGGGTCTTGGTGAAAAACTGTTTTTT | CASSIQGLGEKLFF
TRBJ1-5 | NA | many | TRBV7-8 | TGTGCCAGCAGCCGCCTACGGCCCCAGCATTTT | CASSRLRPQHF
TRBJ2-7 | TRBD1 | few | TRBV5-1 | TGCGCCAGCAGCTTACGACAGGGGACCTACGAGCAGTACTTC | CASSLRQGTYEQYF
TRBJ2-1 | TRBD2 | few | TRBV9 | TGTGCCAGCAGCGAATACAGCGGGAGCAGGAATGAGCAGTTCTTC | CASSEYSGSRNEQFF
TRBJ2-1 | TRBD2 | many | TRBV24-1 | TGTGCCACCAGTGGAGCGGGGGGGAGGAGTACCTACAATGAGCAGTTCTTC | CATSGAGGRSTYNEQFF
TRBJ2-5 | TRBD2 | many | TRBV7-9 | TGTGCCAGCAGCTTAGAGAGCGGGAGGGGTCGGGAGACCCAGTACTTC | CASSLESGRGRETQYF
TRBJ2-1 | TRBD1 | many | TRBV5-1 | TGCGCCAGCAGAGCCTATACCGGGACAGGGGTCGACAATGAGCAGTTCTTC | CASRAYTGTGVDNEQFF
TRBJ2-3 | NA | many | TRBV20-1 | TGCAGTGCGCTACCACTAGTTGATACGCAGTATTTT | CSALPLVDTQYF
TRBJ1-2 | NA | many | TRBV3-1 | TGTGCCAGCAGCCAGGATGACAGGAACTATGGCTACACCTTC | CASSQDDRNYGYTF
TRBJ2-4 | NA | few | TRBV20-1 | TGCAGTGCTAGCGGGAGAATAGGAGACATTCAGTACTTC | CSASGRIGDIQYF
TRBJ1-5 | NA | many | TRBV9 | TGTGCCAGCAGCGTGGACGGAGCCAATCAGCCCCAGCATTTT | CASSVDGANQPQHF
TRBJ2-5 | NA | many | TRBV2 | TGTGCCAGCAGTGAAGCCAGGGTAAAGACCCAGTACTTC | CASSEARVKTQYF
TRBJ1-6 | NA | few | TRBV5-5 | TGTGCCAGCAGCAAGGACAATTGGGGGTCACCCCTCCACTTT | CASSKDNWGSPLHF
TRBJ2-5 | TRBD1 | many | TRBV3-1 | TGTGCCAGCAGCCAAGATGGGACAGCCCAAGAGACCCAGTACTTC | CASSQDGTAQETQYF
TRBJ1-1 | NA | many | TRBV28 | TGTGCCAGCAGGAGGACTGAAGCTTTCTTT | CASRRTEAFF
TRBJ2-7 | NA | many | TRBV10-3 | TGTGCCATCAGTAACAAACACACCGGGACCCAAGGGACTCCCTACGAGCAGTACTTC | CAISNKHTGTQGTPYEQYF
TRBJ2-7 | TRBD1 | NA | TRBV6-1 | TGTGCCAGCAGTGACCGACAGGGGTTTTCCTACGAGCAGTACTTC | CASSDRQGFSYEQYF